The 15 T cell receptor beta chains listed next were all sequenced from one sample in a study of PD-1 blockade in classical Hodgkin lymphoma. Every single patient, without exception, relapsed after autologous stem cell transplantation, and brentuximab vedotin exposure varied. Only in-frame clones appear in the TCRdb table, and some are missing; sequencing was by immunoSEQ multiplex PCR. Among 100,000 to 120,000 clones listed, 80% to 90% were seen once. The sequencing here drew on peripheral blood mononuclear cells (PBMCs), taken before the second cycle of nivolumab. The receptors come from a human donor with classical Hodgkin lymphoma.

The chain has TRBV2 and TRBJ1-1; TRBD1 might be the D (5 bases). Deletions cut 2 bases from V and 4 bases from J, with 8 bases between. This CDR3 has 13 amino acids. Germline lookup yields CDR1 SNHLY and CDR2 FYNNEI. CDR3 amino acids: CASSELGGTEAFF. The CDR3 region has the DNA TGTGCCAGCAGTGAATTGGGGGGCACTGAAGCTTTCTTT.

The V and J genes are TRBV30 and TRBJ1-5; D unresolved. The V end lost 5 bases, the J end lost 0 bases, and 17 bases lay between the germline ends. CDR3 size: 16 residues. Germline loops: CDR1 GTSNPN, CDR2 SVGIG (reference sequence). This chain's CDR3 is CAWGPRTVNSNQPQHF. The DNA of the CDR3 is TGTGCCTGGGGACCCAGGACGGTGAATAGCAATCAGCCCCAGCATTTT.

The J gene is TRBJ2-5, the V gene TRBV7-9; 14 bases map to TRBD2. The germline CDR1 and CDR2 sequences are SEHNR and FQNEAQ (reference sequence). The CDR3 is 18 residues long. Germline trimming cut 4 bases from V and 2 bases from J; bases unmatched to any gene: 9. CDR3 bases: TGTGCCAGCAGCTCGGGACTAGCGGGAGCTCCTAGGCAAGAGACCCAGTACTTC. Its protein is CASSSGLAGAPRQETQYF.

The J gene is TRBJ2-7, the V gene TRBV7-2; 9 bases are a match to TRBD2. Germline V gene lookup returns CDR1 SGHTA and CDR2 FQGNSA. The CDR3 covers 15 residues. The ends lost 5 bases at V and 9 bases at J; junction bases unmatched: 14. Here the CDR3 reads CASSRDAGGVRGQYF. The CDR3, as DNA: TGTGCCAGCAGCCGCGATGCGGGGGGGGTCAGAGGGCAGTACTTC.

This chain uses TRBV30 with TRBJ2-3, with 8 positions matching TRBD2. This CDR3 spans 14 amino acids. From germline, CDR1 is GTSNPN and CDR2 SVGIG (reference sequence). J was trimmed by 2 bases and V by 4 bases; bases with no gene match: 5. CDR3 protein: CAWIVGGVTDTQYF. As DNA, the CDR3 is TGTGCCTGGATAGTCGGGGGGGTCACAGATACGCAGTATTTT.

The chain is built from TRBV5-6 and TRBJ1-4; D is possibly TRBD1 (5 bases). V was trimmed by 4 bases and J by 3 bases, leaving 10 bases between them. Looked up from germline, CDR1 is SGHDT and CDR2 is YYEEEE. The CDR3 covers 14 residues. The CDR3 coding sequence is TGTGCCAGCAGCCTTCGAGGGGCTAATGAAAAACTGTTTTTT. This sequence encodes CASSLRGANEKLFF.

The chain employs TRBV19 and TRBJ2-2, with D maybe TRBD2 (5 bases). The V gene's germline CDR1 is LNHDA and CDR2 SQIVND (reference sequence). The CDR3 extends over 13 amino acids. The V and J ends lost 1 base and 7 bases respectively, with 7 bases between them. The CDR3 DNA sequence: TGTGCCAGTAGTATAGTACGGGACGGGGAGCTGTTTTTT. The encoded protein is CASSIVRDGELFF.

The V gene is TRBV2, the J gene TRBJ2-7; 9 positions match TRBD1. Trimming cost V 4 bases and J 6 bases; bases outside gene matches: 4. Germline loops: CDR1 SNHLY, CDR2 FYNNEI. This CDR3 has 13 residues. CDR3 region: CASSGGQGLEQYF. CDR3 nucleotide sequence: TGTGCCAGCAGTGGTGGACAGGGGCTCGAGCAGTACTTC.

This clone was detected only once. The CDR3 sequence is CASSEGFRTPYGYTF. For the CDR3, the DNA is TGTGCCAGCAGTGAAGGGTTCAGGACACCCTATGGCTACACCTTC. The gene calls are TRBV6-1 and TRBJ1-2; D is possibly TRBD1 (5 bases). With 1 base removed from V and 4 bases from J, the gap between germline ends came to 13 bases. This CDR3 is 15 amino acids long. Germline loops: CDR1 MNHNS, CDR2 SASEGT.

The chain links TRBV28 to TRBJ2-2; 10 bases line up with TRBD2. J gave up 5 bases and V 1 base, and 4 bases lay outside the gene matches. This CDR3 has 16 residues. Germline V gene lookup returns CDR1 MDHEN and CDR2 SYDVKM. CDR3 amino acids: CASSLLASGSTGELFF. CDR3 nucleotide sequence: TGTGCCAGCAGTTTATTGGCTAGCGGGAGTACCGGGGAGCTGTTTTTT.

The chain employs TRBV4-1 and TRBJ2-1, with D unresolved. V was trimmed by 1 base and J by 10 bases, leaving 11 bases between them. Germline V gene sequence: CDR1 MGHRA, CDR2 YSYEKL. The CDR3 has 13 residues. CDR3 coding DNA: TGCGCCAGCAGCCAAGGGTCAATGGGCGAGCAGTTCTTC. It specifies CASSQGSMGEQFF.

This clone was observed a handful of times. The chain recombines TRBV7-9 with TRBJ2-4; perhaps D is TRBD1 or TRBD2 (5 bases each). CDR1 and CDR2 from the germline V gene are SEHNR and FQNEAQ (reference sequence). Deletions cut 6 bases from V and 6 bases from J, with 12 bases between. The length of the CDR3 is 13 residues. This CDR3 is CASRSGTGNIQYF. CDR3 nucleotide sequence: TGTGCCAGCAGATCCGGGACGGGAAACATTCAGTACTTC.

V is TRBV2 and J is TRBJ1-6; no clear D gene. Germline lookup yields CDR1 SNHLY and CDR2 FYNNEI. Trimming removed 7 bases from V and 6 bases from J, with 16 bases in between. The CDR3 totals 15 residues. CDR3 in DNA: TGTGCCAGCAACCTGGTCCCAGGTGTTAATTCACCCCTCCACTTT. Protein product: CASNLVPGVNSPLHF.

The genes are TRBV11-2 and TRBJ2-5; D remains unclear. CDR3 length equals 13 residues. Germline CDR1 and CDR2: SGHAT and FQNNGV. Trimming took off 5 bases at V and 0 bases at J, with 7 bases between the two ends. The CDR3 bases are TGTGCCAGCAGCCTTTTCTACCAAGAGACCCAGTACTTC. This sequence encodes CASSLFYQETQYF.

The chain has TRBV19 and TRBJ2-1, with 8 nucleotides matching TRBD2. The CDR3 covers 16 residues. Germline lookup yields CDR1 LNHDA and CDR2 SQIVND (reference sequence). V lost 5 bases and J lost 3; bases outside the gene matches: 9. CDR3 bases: TGTGCCAGTAGTCCCGCCCGCAGCGGGGGCTACAATGAGCAGTTCTTC. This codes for CASSPARSGGYNEQFF.